The source of this T cell receptor beta chain is a study of T cell responses to AZD1222 COVID-19 vaccine. Study observations and caveats: Of spike-specific TCRs, nearly half reportedly target regions left unmutated in variants.

Clones were read by immunoSEQ multiplex PCR, and TCRdb kept only the in-frame ones, dropping some. Of about 100,000 clones in the sample, approximately 92% are singletons; the top ten hold roughly 8.7%. CDR1 and CDR2 (germline): MNHEY, SVGEGT. Trimming removed 0 bases at V and 1 base at J, with 12 bases between. The CDR3 length is 16 residues. Pooled in the analysis were second doses at about 4 or about 12 weeks. Concerning this clone itself: Its specificity is not known.

The rearrangement uses TRBV6-2 or TRBV6-3 and TRBJ1-1; D gene ambiguous. The clonotype originates from an adult who received the AZD1222 COVID-19 vaccine. This material consisted of peripheral blood, taken 28 days after the second AZD1222 dose. CDR3 amino acids: CASSYSTPRRNTEAFF. DNA of the CDR3: TGTGCCAGCAGTTACTCGACCCCCAGGAGGAACACTGAAGCTTTCTTT.